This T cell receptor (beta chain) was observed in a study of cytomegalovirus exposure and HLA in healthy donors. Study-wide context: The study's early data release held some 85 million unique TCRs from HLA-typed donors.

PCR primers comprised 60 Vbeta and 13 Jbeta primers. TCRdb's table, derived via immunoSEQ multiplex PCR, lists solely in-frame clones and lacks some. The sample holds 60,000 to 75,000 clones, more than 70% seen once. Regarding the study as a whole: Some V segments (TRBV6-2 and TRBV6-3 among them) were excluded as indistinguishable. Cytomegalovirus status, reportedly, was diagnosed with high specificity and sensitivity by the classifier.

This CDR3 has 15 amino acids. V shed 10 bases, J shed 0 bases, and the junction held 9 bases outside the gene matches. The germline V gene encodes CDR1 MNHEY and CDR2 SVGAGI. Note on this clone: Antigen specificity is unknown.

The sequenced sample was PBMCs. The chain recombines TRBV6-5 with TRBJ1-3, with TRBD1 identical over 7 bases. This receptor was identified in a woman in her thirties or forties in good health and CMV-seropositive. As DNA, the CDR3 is TGTGCCACGGGACAGACTACTTACTCTGGAAACACCATATATTTT. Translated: CATGQTTYSGNTIYF.